The source of this T cell receptor (beta chain) is a study of blood T cell repertoires in COVID-19. Study at large: Whether acute or convalescent, the COVID-19 samples came from the United States, Italy and Spain. Nucleic acid was either cDNA or gDNA, and it came from T cells, B-cell-depleted T cells, or PBMCs.

Trimming cost V 3 bases and J 5 bases; bases outside gene matches: 3. Germline V gives CDR1 LGHDT, CDR2 YNNKEL (reference sequence). The CDR3 has 14 residues. In the study's own analysis: How many nucleated cells were present was estimated from reference gene primer amplification. Produced via immunoSEQ multiplex PCR; TCRdb's table is partial and in-frame only. V and J calls and clone size follow that table, whereas D and trimming were derived from the DNA. The table has about 130,000 clones, 60% to 80% seen once; the top ten hold approximately 10%. This clone appeared a single time. The source of this sequence is a man aged 55 to 70 who had recovered from COVID-19. The chain combines TRBV3-1 (or the pseudogene TRBV3-2) with TRBJ1-2; the match to TRBD1 covers 10 bases. Sequenced input: peripheral blood. DNA of the CDR3: TGTGCCAGCAGCCAGGGACAGGGGAGATATGGCTACACCTTC. Its translation: CASSQGQGRYGYTF.